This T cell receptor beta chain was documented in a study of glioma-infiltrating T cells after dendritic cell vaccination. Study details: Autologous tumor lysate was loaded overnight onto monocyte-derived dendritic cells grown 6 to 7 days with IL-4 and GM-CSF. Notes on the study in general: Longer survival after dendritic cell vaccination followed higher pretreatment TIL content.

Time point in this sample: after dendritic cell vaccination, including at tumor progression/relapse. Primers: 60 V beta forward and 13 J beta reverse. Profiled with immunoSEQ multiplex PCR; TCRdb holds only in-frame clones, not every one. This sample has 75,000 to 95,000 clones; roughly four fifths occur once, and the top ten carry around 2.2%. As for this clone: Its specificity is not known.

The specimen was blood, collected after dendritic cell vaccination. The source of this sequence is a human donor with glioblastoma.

The CDR3 loop is CASSLGGASGAGELFF. CDR3 bases: TGTGCCAGCAGCTTAGGGGGAGCTAGCGGCGCCGGGGAGCTGTTTTTT. This chain links TRBV7-7 with TRBJ2-2; 7 bases fit TRBD2. V was clipped by 1 base and J by 6 bases; unmatched bases: 8. Per germline, CDR1 SSHAT and CDR2 FNYEAQ (reference sequence). This CDR3 has 16 amino acids.